What follows are 9 T cell receptor beta chains derived from one specimen sequenced in a study of shared clonotypes between healthy human individuals. Sequenced by immunoSEQ multiplex PCR; TCRdb stores in-frame clones only, minus some. The table shows about 2.4 million clones, with approximately 93% occurring only once. The sample taken for sequencing was naive CD4+ T cells from PBMCs. Indicated subset: CD45RA+ positively selected. The receptors originated from a man between 18 and 35 years old in good health. Some clones in this sample may be carry-over from other donors' samples.

DNA of the CDR3: TGTGCCAGTAGTATAGAACCCGCAGAGAACACTGAAGCTTTCTTT. Its translation is CASSIEPAENTEAFF. The chain is built from TRBV19 and TRBJ1-1; the D is unclear. The germline CDR1 and CDR2 sequences are LNHDA and SQIVND (reference sequence). The CDR3 loop spans 15 amino acids. V lost 0 bases to trimming and J lost 1 base, with 9 bases between them. Complete variable domain (other parts from reference TRBV19 and TRBJ1-1): DGGITQSPKYLFRKEGQNVTLSCEQNLNHDAMYWYRQDPGQGLRLIYYSQIVNDFQKGDIAEGYSVSREKKESFPLTVTSAQKNPTAFYLCASSIEPAENTEAFFGQGTRLTVV.

The genes are TRBV19 and TRBJ2-5; D is possibly TRBD1 (5 bases). CDR1 is LNHDA, CDR2 SQIVND, per germline (reference sequence). The length of the CDR3 is 13 residues. Trimming left V 6 bases short and J 7 bases short, with 15 bases between. The CDR3 DNA follows: TGTGCCAGTAGCCAGGGCGAGTGGGGGACCCAGTACTTC. This sequence encodes CASSQGEWGTQYF.

CDR3 residues: CATSRDGRSMYF. CDR3 in DNA: TGTGCCACCAGCAGAGATGGGAGGTCAATGTATTTT. This chain connects TRBV15 to TRBJ2-3, with D maybe TRBD2 (6 bases). Germline V gene data show CDR1 as LNHNV and CDR2 as YYDKDF (reference sequence). V was clipped by 0 bases and J by 14 bases, with 12 bases between them. The CDR3 is 12 residues long.

This clone was counted a single time. V usage is TRBV6-5 and J usage is TRBJ1-4; TRBD1 might be the D (5 bases). The CDR3 loop spans 13 amino acids. The germline V gene encodes CDR1 MNHEY and CDR2 SVGAGI. V lost 6 bases to trimming and J lost 8 bases, with 13 bases between them. The CDR3 spells CASSRPEGEKLFF. CDR3 DNA: TGTGCCAGCAGCCGACCGGAGGGGGAAAAACTGTTTTTT.

The V call is TRBV27, the J call TRBJ2-1; D remains unclear. Germline V gene lookup returns CDR1 MNHEY and CDR2 SMNVEV (reference sequence). The V end was cut by 3 bases, the J end by 6 bases, with 18 bases between. This CDR3 is built from 16 residues. CDR3: CASSFGVVSLGNEQFF. The CDR3 coding sequence is TGTGCCAGCAGTTTTGGGGTAGTTTCCCTCGGCAATGAGCAGTTCTTC.

This clone was seen once. V gene TRBV5-1 combines with J gene TRBJ2-5; 7 bases map to TRBD2. CDR3 length: 18 residues. The germline V gene encodes CDR1 SGHRS and CDR2 YFSETQ. J gave up 4 bases and V 1 base, and 16 bases lay outside the gene matches. CDR3 nucleotides: TGCGCCAGCAGCTTGCCCACTCGGACTAGTATAGTTGGAGAGACCCAGTACTTC. Its protein product is CASSLPTRTSIVGETQYF.

V is TRBV7-9 and J is TRBJ1-5; a possible D gene is TRBD1 (6 bases). The CDR3 contains 13 residues. Trimming removed 5 bases from V and 14 bases from J, with 19 bases in between. Germline V CDR1 and CDR2: SEHNR, FQNEAQ (reference sequence). This CDR3 is CASSPGMGAGEHF. The CDR3, as DNA: TGTGCCAGCAGCCCCGGGATGGGGGCGGGGGAGCATTTT. The complete variable domain, with remaining parts taken from reference TRBV7-9 and TRBJ1-5, reads DTGVSQNPRHKITKRGQNVTFRCDPISEHNRLYWYRQTLGQGPEFLTYFQNEAQLEKSRLLSDRFSAERPKGSFSTLEIQRTEQGDSAMYLCASSPGMGAGEHFGDGTRLSIL.

The V and J genes are TRBV7-2 and TRBJ2-7; D tentatively fits TRBD1 or TRBD2 (5 bases each). The CDR3 is 15 amino acids. V shed 0 bases and J shed 5 bases, with 14 bases lying between them. Germline CDR1 SGHTA, CDR2 FQGNSA. CDR3 in amino acids: CASSLASVGTHEQYF. CDR3 nucleotide sequence: TGTGCCAGCAGCTTAGCGTCTGTCGGGACCCACGAGCAGTACTTC.

The genes are TRBV5-1 and TRBJ2-2; maybe TRBD2 (6 bases). This CDR3 spans 14 amino acids. Trimming took 4 bases from V and 1 from J, leaving 8 bases between them. Germline loops: CDR1 SGHRS, CDR2 YFSETQ. Written as DNA, the CDR3 is TGCGCCAGCAGCGCCGGGGGGAACACCGGGGAGCTGTTTTTT. Its protein is CASSAGGNTGELFF.